These 9 T cell receptor beta chains came from one sample sequenced in a study of T cell changes during pregnancy in multiple sclerosis. Some clones are missing from TCRdb's copy, which holds only in-frame ones; the method was immunoSEQ multiplex PCR. The table lists 42,000 or so clones, around 91% of them singletons. Sample: CD8+ T cells from peripheral blood mononuclear cells, taken in the first trimester of pregnancy. These receptors originate from a female donor with multiple sclerosis, enrolled in a pregnancy study.

The V gene is TRBV6-5, the J gene TRBJ2-1; TRBD2 matches 11 bases. This CDR3 contains 13 residues. V was clipped by 6 bases and J by 9 bases; unmatched bases: 4. The germline CDR1 and CDR2 sequences are MNHEY and SVGAGI. The CDR3 protein is CASSGLAGAEQFF. As DNA, the CDR3 is TGTGCCAGCAGCGGACTAGCGGGTGCTGAGCAGTTCTTC.

The chain uses TRBV7-9 and TRBJ2-7; 8 nucleotides agree with TRBD2. The CDR3 runs 14 residues. Germline CDR1 and CDR2: SEHNR and FQNEAQ (reference sequence). With 7 bases clipped from V and 4 bases from J, the junction kept 9 bases outside the gene matches. The CDR3 DNA follows: TGTGCCAGCACCCTAGGGCGGGGGGAATACGAGCAGTACTTC. This codes for CASTLGRGEYEQYF.

This clone is labeled as medium-sized. The J gene is TRBJ2-2, the V gene TRBV6-4; 10 positions match TRBD2. The ends lost 0 bases at V and 6 bases at J; junction bases unmatched: 1. The CDR3 consists of 15 residues. From germline, CDR1 is MRHNA and CDR2 SNTAGT. CDR3 protein: CASSDSAGGPGELFF. Here the CDR3 DNA reads TGTGCCAGCAGTGACTCAGCGGGAGGGCCCGGGGAGCTGTTTTTT.

This sequence joins TRBV10-1 and TRBJ2-3; D ambiguous. The CDR3 has 18 amino acids. V lost 4 bases to trimming and J lost 6 bases, with 26 bases between them. Per the germline V gene, CDR1 is WNHNN and CDR2 is SYGVQD (reference sequence). The CDR3 here is CASSVVSRLAAICDTQYF. The CDR3 region has the DNA TGCGCCAGCAGTGTAGTATCTAGGTTAGCAGCCATCTGTGATACGCAGTATTTT.

The J gene is TRBJ2-5, the V gene TRBV30, with D unclear. This CDR3 comprises 12 residues. CDR1 and CDR2 (germline): GTSNPN, SVGIG (reference sequence). The germline V and J ends were trimmed by 5 bases and 6 bases, with 13 bases remaining between them. DNA of the CDR3: TGTGCCTGGGCCGACTTTGCCAAGACCCAGTACTTC. It codes for CAWADFAKTQYF.

The chain links TRBV5-4 to TRBJ2-5, with 7 positions matching TRBD2. V lost 0 bases to trimming and J lost 5 bases; unmatched junction nucleotides: 4. This CDR3 is built from 14 residues. Germline V gene sequence: CDR1 SGHNT, CDR2 YYREEE (reference sequence). Here the CDR3 reads CASSLDGGMETQYF. The CDR3 region has the DNA TGTGCCAGCAGCTTGGACGGGGGGATGGAGACCCAGTACTTC.

This clone is a singleton in its sample. CDR3 coding DNA: TGTGCCAGCAGCGAACAGGGAGTCAACACTGAAGCTTTCTTT. Protein sequence: CASSEQGVNTEAFF. V and J are TRBV11-2 and TRBJ1-1; D might be TRBD1 (6 bases). CDR1 and CDR2 (germline): SGHAT, FQNNGV. V lost 5 bases to trimming and J lost 2 bases, with 12 bases between them. The CDR3 covers 14 residues. Drawing the rest from reference TRBV11-2 and TRBJ1-1, the complete variable domain is EAGVAQSPRYKIIEKRQSVAFWCNPISGHATLYWYQQILGQGPKLLIQFQNNGVVDDSQLPKDRFSAERLKGVDSTLKIQPAKLEDSAVYLCASSEQGVNTEAFFGQGTRLTVV.

This chain connects TRBV30 to TRBJ1-1; the match to TRBD1 covers 7 bases. V was clipped by 0 bases and J by 0 bases; unmatched bases: 7. Germline CDR1 is GTSNPN and CDR2 is SVGIG (reference sequence). The length of the CDR3 is 16 residues. CDR3 in DNA: TGTGCCTGGAGTGTACGAGAGGGGGCGATGAACACTGAAGCTTTCTTT. Its protein is CAWSVREGAMNTEAFF.

This clone turned up a few times. The chain employs TRBV5-6 and TRBJ1-5; 9 bases align to TRBD1. Trimming removed 3 bases from V and 7 bases from J; junction bases left unmatched: 11. The CDR3 loop spans 16 amino acids. Germline assignment: CDR1 SGHDT and CDR2 YYEEEE. CDR3 nucleotide sequence: TGTGCCAGCAGCTCGGACCGGGACAGGGTTTCCCAGCCCCAGCATTTT. It translates to CASSSDRDRVSQPQHF.